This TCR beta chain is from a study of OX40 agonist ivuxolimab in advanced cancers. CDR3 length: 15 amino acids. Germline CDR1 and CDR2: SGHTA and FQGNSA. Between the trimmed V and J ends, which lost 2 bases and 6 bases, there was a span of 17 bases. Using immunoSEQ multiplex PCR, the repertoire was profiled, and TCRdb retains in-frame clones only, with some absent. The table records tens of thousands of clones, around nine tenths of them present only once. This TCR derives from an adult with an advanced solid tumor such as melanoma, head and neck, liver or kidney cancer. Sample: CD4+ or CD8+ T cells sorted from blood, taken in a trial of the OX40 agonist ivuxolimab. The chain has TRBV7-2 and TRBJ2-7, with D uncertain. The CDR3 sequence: CASSLTPSAGGEQYF. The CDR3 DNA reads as TGTGCCAGCAGCTTAACCCCTTCCGCTGGCGGCGAGCAGTACTTC.